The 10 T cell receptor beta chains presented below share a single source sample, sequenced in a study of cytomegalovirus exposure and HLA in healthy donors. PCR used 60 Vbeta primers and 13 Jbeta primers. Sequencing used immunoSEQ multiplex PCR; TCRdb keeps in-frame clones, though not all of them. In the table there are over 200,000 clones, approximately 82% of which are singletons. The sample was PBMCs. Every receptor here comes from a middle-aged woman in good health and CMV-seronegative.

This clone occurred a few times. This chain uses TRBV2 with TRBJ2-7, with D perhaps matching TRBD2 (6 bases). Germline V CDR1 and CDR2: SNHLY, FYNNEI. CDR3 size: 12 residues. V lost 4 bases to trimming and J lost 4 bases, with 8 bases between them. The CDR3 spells CASSGRGYEQYF. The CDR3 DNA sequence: TGTGCCAGCAGTGGGAGGGGTTACGAGCAGTACTTC.

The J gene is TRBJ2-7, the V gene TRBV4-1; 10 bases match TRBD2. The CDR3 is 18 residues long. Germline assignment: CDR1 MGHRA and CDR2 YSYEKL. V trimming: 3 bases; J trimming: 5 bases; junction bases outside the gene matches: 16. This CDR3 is CASSQRTSGELSDHEQYF. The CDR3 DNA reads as TGCGCCAGCAGCCAGAGAACTAGCGGGGAATTATCCGACCACGAGCAGTACTTC.

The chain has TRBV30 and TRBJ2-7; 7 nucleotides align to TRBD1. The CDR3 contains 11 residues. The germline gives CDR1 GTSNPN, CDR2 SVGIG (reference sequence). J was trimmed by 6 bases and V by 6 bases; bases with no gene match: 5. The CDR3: CACSTGVEQYF. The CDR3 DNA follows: TGTGCCTGCTCAACAGGGGTCGAGCAGTACTTC. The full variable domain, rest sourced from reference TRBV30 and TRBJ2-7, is SQTIHQWPATLVQPVGSPLSLECTVEGTSNPNLYWYRQAAGRGLQLLFYSVGIGQISSEVPQNLSASRPQDRQFILSSKKLLLSDSGFYLCACSTGVEQYFGPGTRLTVT.

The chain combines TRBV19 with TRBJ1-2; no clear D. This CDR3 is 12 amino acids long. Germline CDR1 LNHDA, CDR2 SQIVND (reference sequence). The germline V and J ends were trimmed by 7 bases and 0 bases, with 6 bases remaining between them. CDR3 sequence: CASKQANYGYTF. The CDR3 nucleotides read TGTGCCAGTAAGCAGGCTAACTATGGCTACACCTTC.

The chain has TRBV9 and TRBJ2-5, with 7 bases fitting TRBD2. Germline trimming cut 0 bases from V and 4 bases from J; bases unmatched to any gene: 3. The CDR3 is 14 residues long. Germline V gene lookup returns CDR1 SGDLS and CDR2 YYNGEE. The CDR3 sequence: CASSVGPGGETQYF. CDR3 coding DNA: TGTGCCAGCAGCGTAGGACCGGGGGGAGAGACCCAGTACTTC.

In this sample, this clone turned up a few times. CDR3 protein: CASSPPTVNTEAFF. For the CDR3, the DNA is TGTGCCAGCAGCCCGCCGACAGTGAACACTGAAGCTTTCTTT. The chain couples TRBV5-6 to TRBJ1-1; maybe TRBD1 (5 bases). CDR3 length equals 14 residues. Per germline, CDR1 SGHDT and CDR2 YYEEEE. Deletions cut 4 bases from V and 0 bases from J, with 10 bases between.

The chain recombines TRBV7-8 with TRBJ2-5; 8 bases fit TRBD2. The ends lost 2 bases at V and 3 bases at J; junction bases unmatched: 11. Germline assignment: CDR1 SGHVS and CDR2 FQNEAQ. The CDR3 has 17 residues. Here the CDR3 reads CASSLPISGGEKETQYF. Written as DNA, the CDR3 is TGTGCCAGCAGCTTACCGATAAGCGGGGGCGAAAAAGAGACCCAGTACTTC.

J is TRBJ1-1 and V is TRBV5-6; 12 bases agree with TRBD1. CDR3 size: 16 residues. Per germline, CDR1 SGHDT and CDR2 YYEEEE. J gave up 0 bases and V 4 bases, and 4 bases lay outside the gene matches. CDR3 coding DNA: TGTGCCAGCAGCCTGGGACAGGGGGCTTTGAACACTGAAGCTTTCTTT. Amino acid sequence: CASSLGQGALNTEAFF. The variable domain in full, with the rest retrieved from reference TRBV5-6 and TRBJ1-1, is DAGVTQSPTHLIKTRGQQVTLRCSPKSGHDTVSWYQQALGQGPQFIFQYYEEEERQRGNFPDRFSGHQFPNYSSELNVNALLLGDSALYLCASSLGQGALNTEAFFGQGTRLTVV.

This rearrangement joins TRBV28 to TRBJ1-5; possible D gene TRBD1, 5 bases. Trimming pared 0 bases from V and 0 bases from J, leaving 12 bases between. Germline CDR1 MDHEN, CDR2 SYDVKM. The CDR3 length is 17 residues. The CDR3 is CASSLWTRVDSNQPQHF. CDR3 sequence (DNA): TGTGCCAGCAGTTTATGGACCAGGGTAGATAGCAATCAGCCCCAGCATTTT.

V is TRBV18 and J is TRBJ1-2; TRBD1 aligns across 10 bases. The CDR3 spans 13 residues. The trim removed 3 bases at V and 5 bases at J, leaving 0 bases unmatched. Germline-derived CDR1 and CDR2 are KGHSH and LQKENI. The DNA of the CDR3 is TGTGCCAGCTCACCGGGACAGGGGTATGGCTACACCTTC. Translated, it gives CASSPGQGYGYTF.